This T cell receptor (beta chain) was identified in a study of response to subunit inactivated influenza vaccine. General study points: Few new T cells, the authors suggested, are recruited by each seasonal influenza vaccination.

This clonotype showed up just a few times. Its target is unknown. The V end lost 2 bases, the J end lost 2 bases, and 7 bases lay between the germline ends. The CDR3 runs to 14 residues. TCRdb reprocessed the RT-PCR reads via MiXCR and lists one record per CDR3 protein. The sample holds 300,000 to 350,000 distinct CDR3 sequences; about 20% are singletons and the top ten take approximately 10%. The receptor comes from a man aged 50 to 69 who received an inactivated influenza vaccine. The rearrangement links TRBV12-3 or TRBV12-4 to TRBJ1-5, with D hard to call. Sequences were derived from PBMCs from blood, sampled 21 months after vaccination. The DNA for the CDR3 is TGTGCCAGCAGTTTACGACTGGGCAATCAGCCCCAGCATTTT. The encoded protein is CASSLRLGNQPQHF.